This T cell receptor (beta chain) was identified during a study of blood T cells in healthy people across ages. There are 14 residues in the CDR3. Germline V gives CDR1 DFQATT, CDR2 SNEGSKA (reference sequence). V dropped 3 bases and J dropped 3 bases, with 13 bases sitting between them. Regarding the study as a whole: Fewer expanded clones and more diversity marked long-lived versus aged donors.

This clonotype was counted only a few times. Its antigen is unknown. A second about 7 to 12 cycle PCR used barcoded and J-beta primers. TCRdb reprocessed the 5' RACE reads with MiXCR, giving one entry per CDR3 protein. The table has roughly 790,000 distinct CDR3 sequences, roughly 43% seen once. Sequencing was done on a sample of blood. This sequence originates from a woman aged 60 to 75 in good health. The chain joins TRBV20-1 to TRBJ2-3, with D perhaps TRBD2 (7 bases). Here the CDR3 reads CSASGGARTDTQYF. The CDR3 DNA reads TGCAGTGCTAGTGGGGGGGCCAGGACAGATACGCAGTATTTT.